The subject of this entry is one T cell receptor beta chain. What this receptor recognizes is not known. No base qualities exist here, and no much larger clone lies one base off it. TCR CDR3 regions were amplified from genomic DNA by multiplex PCR using the deep immunoSEQ assay. For each cell subset, the extracted genomic DNA was distributed evenly across all wells of several immunoSEQ 96-well plates, and each plate served as one replicate. Each replicate PCR for unsorted PBMC received 300 to 350 ng genomic DNA, equal to about 30,000 T cell genomes. Genomic DNA from unsorted PBMC was sequenced over ten immunoSEQ deep assay plates. The purified libraries were quantified using a Qubit 3.0 fluorometer, sized with a Bioanalyzer 2100, and then quantified again using the KAPA Library Quantification kit. Every immunoSEQ 96-well plate was sequenced on a dedicated single-read 150-cycle Illumina NextSeq 550 flow cell. In the paper's pipeline: The immunoSEQ output contained only junctional sequences without quality scores, so filtering could not match that applied to full-length reads. To assign V/J genes and CDR3, sequences were annotated against IMGT germline references using PyIR, a Python wrapper for IgBLAST v1.9. Reads were removed for weak V/J assignments (E-value above 1e-6), missing CDR3, stop codons, out-of-frame junctions, or ambiguous translated residues. V3J clonotypes were defined as sequences sharing an identical inferred V gene, J gene, and CDR3 amino acid sequence. The percentage overlap between two repertoires was calculated by dividing the number of shared unique clonotypes by the size of the smaller repertoire. Repertoire richness was assessed with RTK rarefaction, the Chao1 estimator, and Recon v2.1 estimates of unobserved clonotypes. Held by TCRdb, this immuneACCESS table contains in-frame sequences only and omits some clones. Under half of the omission traces to an unresolved V gene where checked; the cause of the rest is unknown. D and trimming come from the DNA, and the V and J calls and clone size come from that table. For this sample the table gives around 530,000 clones, of which 70% to 80% were detected only once. Of the sample, 9.5% to 15% is held by the ten largest clones.

The sample comes from a study of shared clonotypes between healthy human individuals (dated by TCRdb to about 2020). Turning to the overall study: The cohort included three men and a couple of women between 18 and 49 years of age. Different laboratories and diverse techniques were used to prepare libraries and sequence TCR repertoires, to increase sequencing depth and limit assay-specific biases. Per donor, leukapheresis produced somewhere between about 0.9 and 9 billion PBMCs. Blood TCR repertoires of several healthy adults were deeply sequenced to estimate repertoire size and the extent of clonotype sharing between individuals. The paper as a whole reports these results and caveats: The small number of donors limited the genetic and exposure-history diversity represented. Pairwise subsampling led to the expectation that sequencing depth would affect the degree of clonotype sharing among donors. Sampling was restricted to blood, and TCR repertoires in tissue are likely to differ from TCR repertoires in blood.

Donors were healthy HIV-negative adults with no recently reported acute infections or vaccinations. Every donor was a Caucasian adult residing in Nashville, Tennessee, USA. For unsorted samples, 70 million to 95 million PBMCs were counted, and genomic DNA was extracted using the QIAamp DNA Blood Mini kit. After blood collection by leukapheresis, PBMCs were isolated using Ficoll-Histopaque density gradient centrifugation and then cryopreserved in the vapor phase of liquid nitrogen. Sequenced input: PBMCs. This sequence was found in a woman between 40 and 50 years old in good health. Some clones in this sample may be carry-over from other donors' samples.

The nucleotide sequence reads as follows: TGTGCCAGCACCACCGACTTTAGGCAGCCCCAGCATTTT. The encoded protein is CASTTDFRQPQHF. The chain joins TRBV5-8 to TRBJ1-5, with no D gene named confidently. The CDR3 spans 13 residues, from the cysteine through the phenylalanine. The sequence is cut down to CDR3 DNA, 39 bases in frame from base 1. CDR1 SGHTS and CDR2 YDEGEE were looked up in the germline V gene. A distance of 14 bases separates the germline ends of V and J, which lose 6 bases and 7 bases respectively.